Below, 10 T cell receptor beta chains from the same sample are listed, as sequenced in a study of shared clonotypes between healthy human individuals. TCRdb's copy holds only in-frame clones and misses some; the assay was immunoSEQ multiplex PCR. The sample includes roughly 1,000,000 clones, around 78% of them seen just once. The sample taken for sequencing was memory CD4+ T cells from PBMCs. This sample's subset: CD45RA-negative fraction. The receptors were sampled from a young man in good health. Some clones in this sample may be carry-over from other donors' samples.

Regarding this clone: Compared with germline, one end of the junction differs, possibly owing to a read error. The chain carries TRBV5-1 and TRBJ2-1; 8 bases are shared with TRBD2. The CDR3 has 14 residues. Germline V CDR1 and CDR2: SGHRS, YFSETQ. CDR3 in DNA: TGCGCCACCAGCCCTGGCGGGAGGTTTCATGAGCAGTTCTTC. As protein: CATSPGGRFHEQFF.

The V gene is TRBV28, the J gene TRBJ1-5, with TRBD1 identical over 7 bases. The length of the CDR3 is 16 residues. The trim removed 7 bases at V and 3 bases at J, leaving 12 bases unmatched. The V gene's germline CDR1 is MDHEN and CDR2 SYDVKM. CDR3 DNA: TGTGCCAGCACTCCCGGACCGGGACAGATCAATCAGCCCCAGCATTTT. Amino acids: CASTPGPGQINQPQHF.

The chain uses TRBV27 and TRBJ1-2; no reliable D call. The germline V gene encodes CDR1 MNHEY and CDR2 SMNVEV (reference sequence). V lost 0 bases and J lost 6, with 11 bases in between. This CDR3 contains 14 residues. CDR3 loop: CASSLSLGRNGYTF. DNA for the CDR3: TGTGCCAGCAGTTTATCCCTGGGCAGAAATGGCTACACCTTC.

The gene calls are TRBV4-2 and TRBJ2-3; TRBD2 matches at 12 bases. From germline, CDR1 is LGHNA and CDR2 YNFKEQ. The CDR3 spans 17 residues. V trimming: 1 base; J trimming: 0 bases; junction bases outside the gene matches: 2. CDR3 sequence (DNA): TGTGCCAGCAGCCAAGGTACTAGCGGGAGGAGCACAGATACGCAGTATTTT. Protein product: CASSQGTSGRSTDTQYF.

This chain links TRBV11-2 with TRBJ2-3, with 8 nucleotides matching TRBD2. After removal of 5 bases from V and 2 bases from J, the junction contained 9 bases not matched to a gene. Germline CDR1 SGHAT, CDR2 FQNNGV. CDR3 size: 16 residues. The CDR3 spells CASSHGTGGNTDTQYF. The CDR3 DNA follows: TGTGCCAGCAGCCACGGGACGGGAGGGAACACAGATACGCAGTATTTT.

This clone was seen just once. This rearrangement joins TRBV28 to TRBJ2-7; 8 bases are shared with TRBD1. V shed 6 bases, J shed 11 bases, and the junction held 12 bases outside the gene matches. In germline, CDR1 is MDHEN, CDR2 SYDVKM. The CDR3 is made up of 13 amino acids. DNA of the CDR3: TGTGCCAGCAGGGGACCGGGACAGGCCTGGGAGTACTTC. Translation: CASRGPGQAWEYF.

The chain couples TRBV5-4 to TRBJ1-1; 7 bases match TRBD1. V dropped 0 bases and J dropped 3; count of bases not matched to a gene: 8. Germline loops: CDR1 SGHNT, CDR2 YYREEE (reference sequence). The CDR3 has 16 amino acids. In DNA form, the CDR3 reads TGTGCCAGCAGCTTGGGGTACAGGGGAGGGGACACTGAAGCTTTCTTT. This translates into CASSLGYRGGDTEAFF.

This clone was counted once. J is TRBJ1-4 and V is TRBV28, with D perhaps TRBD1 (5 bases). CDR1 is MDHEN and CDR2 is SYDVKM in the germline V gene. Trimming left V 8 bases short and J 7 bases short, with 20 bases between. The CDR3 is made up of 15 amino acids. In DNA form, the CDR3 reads TGTGCCAGCGGGGGTGCGGGACGGAGAAGTGAAAAACTGTTTTTT. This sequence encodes CASGGAGRRSEKLFF.

CDR3 amino acids: CASTPTGQGDVEQFF. As DNA, the CDR3 is TGTGCCAGCACCCCAACGGGACAGGGGGACGTTGAGCAGTTCTTC. This chain connects TRBV11-2 to TRBJ2-1; TRBD1 matches 11 bases. The CDR3 totals 15 residues. In germline, CDR1 is SGHAT, CDR2 FQNNGV. V dropped 7 bases and J dropped 9; count of bases not matched to a gene: 11.

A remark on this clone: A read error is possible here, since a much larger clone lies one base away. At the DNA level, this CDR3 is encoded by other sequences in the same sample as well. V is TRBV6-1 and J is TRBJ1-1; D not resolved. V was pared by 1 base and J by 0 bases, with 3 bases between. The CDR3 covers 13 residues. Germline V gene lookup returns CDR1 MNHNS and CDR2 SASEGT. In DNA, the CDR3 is TGTGCCAGCAGTGAAGGTTTGAACACTGAAGCTTTCTTT. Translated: CASSEGLNTEAFF.